Sequencing of this TCR beta chain was carried out in a study of shared clonotypes between healthy human individuals (TCRdb year 2020). Regarding the complete study: Two women and three men aged 18 to 49 years were included in the cohort. For each donor, CD4 naive and CD4 memory were each given three plates, CD8 naive was given two plates, and CD8 memory was given one plate. Blood TCR repertoires of five healthy adults were deeply sequenced to estimate repertoire size and the extent of clonotype sharing between individuals. To increase sequencing depth and limit assay-specific biases, TCR repertoire library preparation and sequencing were carried out by different laboratories using diverse techniques. Between about 0.9 and 9 billion PBMCs per donor were obtained by leukapheresis.

The investigation overall reported the following: Only blood was sampled, and tissue TCR repertoires likely differ from those in blood. Higher generation probabilities were observed for clonotypes shared by all four sorted-subset donors than for non-shared clonotypes. Larger estimated clonotype richness was generally found for naive subsets than for memory subsets. Pairwise subsampling led to the expectation that sequencing depth would affect the degree of clonotype sharing among donors. Rarefaction of sorted-subset datasets indicated incomplete sequencing despite the large sequencing depth. Across four donors, around 5% of naive CD4, approximately 3.6% of naive CD8, under 2.5% of memory CD4, and roughly 0.4% of memory CD8 clonotypes were shared. Because the study included a small number of donors, the genetic and exposure-history diversity represented was limited.

The donors were healthy, HIV-negative adults with no recently reported acute infections or vaccinations. Every donor was a Caucasian adult residing in Nashville, Tennessee, USA. CD4+ T cells were enriched by magnetic negative selection, after which naive cells were positively selected on CD45RA and the negative fraction was taken as the memory subset. Blood was obtained by leukapheresis, after which PBMCs were separated by Ficoll-Histopaque density gradient centrifugation and cryopreserved in liquid nitrogen vapor phase. Analytical flow cytometry was used to check the purity and quantity of each magnetically sorted T cell population. Each sorted fraction had its genomic DNA isolated and then quantified by UV absorbance on a Nanodrop 2000c. Using the deep immunoSEQ assay, multiplex PCR amplified TCR CDR3 regions from genomic DNA. For each cell subset, the extracted genomic DNA was distributed evenly across all wells of several immunoSEQ 96-well plates, and each plate served as one replicate. For sorted subsets, around 0.2 ug genomic DNA, equal to some 28,000 T cell genomes, was loaded into each replicate PCR. The purified libraries were quantified using a Qubit 3.0 fluorometer, sized with a Bioanalyzer 2100, and then quantified again using the KAPA Library Quantification kit. A separate single-read 150-cycle Illumina NextSeq 550 flow cell was used to sequence each immunoSEQ 96-well plate. The original methods were these. Because only junctional sequences without quality scores were contained in the immunoSEQ output, filtering matching that applied to full-length reads could not be performed. To assign V/J genes and CDR3, sequences were annotated against IMGT germline references using PyIR, a Python wrapper for IgBLAST v1.9. Any read was removed if the V/J assignment was weak (E-value above 1e-6), the CDR3 was missing, or the read contained stop codons, out-of-frame junctions, or ambiguous translated residues. A V3J clonotype was defined by an identical inferred V gene, J gene, and CDR3 amino acid sequence. The percentage overlap between two repertoires was calculated by dividing the number of shared unique clonotypes by the size of the smaller repertoire. RTK rarefaction, the Chao1 estimator, and Recon v2.1 estimates of unobserved clonotypes were used to assess repertoire richness. OLGA was used to compute generation probabilities for all TCRbeta clonotypes that the gDNA method yielded from four donors. What TCRdb holds here is the immuneACCESS table cut down to in-frame rearrangements. Part of the clones is not present; checked against another copy, under half of the missing clones reflect an unresolved V gene, and the others are unexplained. V and J calls and clone size are as listed in that table; D and trimming were resolved from the DNA. For this sample there are a few million clones; 85% to 95% appear just once. 0.37% of the sample lies in the top ten.

With respect to this clone: Its recognized antigen is unknown. Base-call qualities are not available, and no considerably larger clone is one nucleotide away.

The source material was naive CD4+ T cells from PBMCs. What the cell subset or site label conveys for this sample: CD45RA+ positively selected. This TCR was sampled from a man between 18 and 29 years old in good health. Some clones in this sample may be carry-over from other donors' samples.

In nucleotides, the sequence is TGCAGCGTTGGATCTCAGCCCCAGCATTTT. This yields the protein CSVGSQPQHF. Recombination joined TRBV29-1 with TRBJ1-5; confidence is insufficient to name the D gene. From cysteine to phenylalanine, the CDR3 is 10 amino acids long. The read is trimmed to its CDR3 DNA, 30 bases read in frame from base 1. V sheds 4 bases and J sheds 6 bases, leaving 4 bases between their ends. The germline V gene sets CDR1 to SQVTM and CDR2 to ANQGSEA.